This is a list of T cell receptor beta chains from one sample in a study of blood T cell repertoires in COVID-19. Here immunoSEQ multiplex PCR was the method, and the copy in TCRdb shows in-frame clones only, minus some. This sample has roughly 430,000 clones; roughly 86% occur once, and the top ten carry roughly 2%. Sequencing input: PBMCs or T cells enriched from blood (not recorded which). These receptor sequences come from a woman aged 40 to 50 with acute COVID-19. Both conserved end residues are part of each CDR3. The order of the fields is V gene, D gene, J gene, clone size, CDR3 DNA, CDR3 protein. The D gene is left open where the match is weak. Where a row states a size, it is once, few, many or the class of an expanded clone; other rows omit it.

>TRBV30|-|TRBJ2-2|-
TGTGCCTGGACCCCGTATAGCGCTACCGGGGAGCTGTTTTTT
CAWTPYSATGELFF
>TRBV10-3|TRBD1|TRBJ2-7|-
TGTGCCATCAGTGAACAGGCAGGGGGAAGGCGGGAGCAGTACTTC
CAISEQAGGRREQYF
>TRBV5-4|-|TRBJ1-2|-
TGTGCCAGCAGCTTGGGCCAAGACTTCTATGGCTACACCTTC
CASSLGQDFYGYTF
>TRBV5-4|-|TRBJ2-5|-
TGTGCCAGCAGCCCCAAAGGTAGCGAGGAGACCCAGTACTTC
CASSPKGSEETQYF
>TRBV27|-|TRBJ1-2|once
TGTGCCAGCGCCCTCACCTCCAGGTGGGCCTATGGCTACACCTTC
CASALTSRWAYGYTF
>TRBV29-1|-|TRBJ1-2|-
TGCAGCGTTGAAAGGTCGGGAGGGAATGGCTACACCTTC
CSVERSGGNGYTF
>TRBV5-1|-|TRBJ2-2|-
TGCGCCAGCAGCTTGGCGCAGACAAACACCGGGGAGCTGTTTTTT
CASSLAQTNTGELFF
>TRBV20-1|-|TRBJ1-2|-
TGCAGTGCTAGCGCGGGATATGGCTACACCTTC
CSASAGYGYTF
>TRBV7-8|-|TRBJ2-1|few
TGTGCCAGCGCCGGGGACGGCCGGGAGCCTGAGCAGTTCTTC
CASAGDGREPEQFF
>TRBV19|-|TRBJ1-2|once
TGTGCCAGTCACCGAAACATCGGGGGGGTCTATGGCTACACCTTC
CASHRNIGGVYGYTF
>TRBV7-6|-|TRBJ2-1|-
TGTGCCAGCAGCTTAGCCCCAGGGCATGATCTGAATGAGCAGTTCTTC
CASSLAPGHDLNEQFF
>TRBV6-5|TRBD2|TRBJ2-3|-
TGTGCCAGCAGTTACACCCAGCGGGGAAAAACAGATACGCAGTATTTT
CASSYTQRGKTDTQYF
>TRBV24-1|TRBD2|TRBJ2-5|once
TGTGCCACCAGTGAGGAGAGCGGGGGGATTCAAGAGACCCAGTACTTC
CATSEESGGIQETQYF
>TRBV19|TRBD1|TRBJ2-7|-
TGTGCCAGTAGTCGGACAGGGGAAAGCTCCTACGAGCAGTACTTC
CASSRTGESSYEQYF
>TRBV10-2|TRBD2|TRBJ2-7|-
TGCGCCAGCGGGGGGGGGAACTACGAGCAGTACTTC
CASGGGNYEQYF
>TRBV6-6|-|TRBJ1-1|-
TGTGCCAGCAGTGACCACGGGGGGGGTGAAGCTTTCTTT
CASSDHGGGEAFF
>TRBV4-2|-|TRBJ1-5|-
TGTGCCAGCAGCCAAGATTTGTGGGCAGCTCAGCCCCAGCATTTT
CASSQDLWAAQPQHF
>TRBV19|-|TRBJ1-5|few
TGTGCCAGTACCGTGGCAGTTCATGTGGGCAATCAGCCCCAGCATTTT
CASTVAVHVGNQPQHF